These 10 T cell receptor beta chains share one sample of origin, sequenced in a study of blood T cell repertoires in COVID-19. Assay: immunoSEQ multiplex PCR; the TCRdb copy retains only in-frame clones and omits some. This table has some 260,000 clones, 65% to 90% appearing once. The sample taken for sequencing was PBMCs or T cells enriched from blood (not recorded which). Receptors were obtained from a middle-aged man who had recovered from COVID-19.

The chain has TRBV30 and TRBJ1-6; D gene ambiguous. The V gene lost 2 bases and the J gene lost 14 bases, with 16 bases spanning the gap. The CDR3 covers 13 residues. The germline CDR1 and CDR2 sequences are GTSNPN and SVGIG (reference sequence). In DNA, the CDR3 is TGTGCCTGGAGTAGGCGGCTAATTCAAGCCCTCCACTTT. Translated, it gives CAWSRRLIQALHF.

This chain uses TRBV7-9 with TRBJ1-1; TRBD1 might be the D (5 bases). The CDR3 covers 14 residues. V was clipped by 5 bases and J by 4 bases, with 14 bases between them. The germline V gene has CDR1 SEHNR and CDR2 FQNEAQ (reference sequence). The CDR3 loop reads CASSEQVGATEAFF. The CDR3 DNA sequence: TGTGCCAGCAGCGAACAGGTTGGGGCCACTGAAGCTTTCTTT. The complete variable domain, with remaining parts taken from reference TRBV7-9 and TRBJ1-1, reads DTGVSQNPRHKITKRGQNVTFRCDPISEHNRLYWYRQTLGQGPEFLTYFQNEAQLEKSRLLSDRFSAERPKGSFSTLEIQRTEQGDSAMYLCASSEQVGATEAFFGQGTRLTVV.

This clone appeared a few times. The genes are TRBV7-2 and TRBJ2-3; a weak D match, TRBD1 (6 bases). CDR3 size: 15 residues. With 4 bases removed from V and 0 bases from J, the gap between germline ends came to 11 bases. Germline V gene lookup returns CDR1 SGHTA and CDR2 FQGNSA. CDR3 DNA: TGTGCCAGCAGCTCGCGACAGGTCAGCACAGATACGCAGTATTTT. It encodes CASSSRQVSTDTQYF.

The genes are TRBV27 and TRBJ2-1; 10 nucleotides agree with TRBD2. With 7 bases clipped from V and 6 bases from J, the junction kept 6 bases outside the gene matches. This CDR3 comprises 14 residues. Germline values: CDR1 MNHEY, CDR2 SMNVEV (reference sequence). CDR3 coding DNA: TGTGCCAGCATAAGGACTAGCGGTCTCAATGAGCAGTTCTTC. This sequence encodes CASIRTSGLNEQFF.

The V and J genes are TRBV9 and TRBJ1-1; possibly TRBD1 for D (6 bases). CDR1 and CDR2 (germline): SGDLS, YYNGEE. The V gene lost 0 bases and the J gene lost 6 bases, with 12 bases spanning the gap. The CDR3 sequence is 14 residues long. The chain's CDR3 is CASSVALTGPEAFF. The CDR3 DNA reads TGTGCCAGCAGCGTAGCCCTAACAGGGCCTGAAGCTTTCTTT.

This chain joins TRBV6-5 and TRBJ1-2; TRBD1 might be the D (6 bases). The V gene's germline CDR1 is MNHEY and CDR2 SVGAGI. The ends were cut back, 5 bases at V and 7 bases at J, with 14 bases in the middle. CDR3 length equals 13 residues. CDR3 in amino acids: CASSRSPGVGYTF. The CDR3 bases are TGTGCCAGCAGTCGCTCACCAGGGGTTGGCTACACCTTC.

The rearrangement links TRBV6-5 to TRBJ1-1; TRBD1 might be the D (5 bases). The CDR3 runs to 13 residues. Per the germline V gene, CDR1 is MNHEY and CDR2 is SVGAGI. V was shortened by 7 bases and J by 14 bases, with 23 bases between the two germline ends. The CDR3 DNA is TGTGCCAGCACTAAAATAGGGGACTCCACGTCCTTCTTT. Protein sequence: CASTKIGDSTSFF.

This CDR3 is CAISERAGGPSTQYF. In DNA form, the CDR3 reads TGTGCCATCAGTGAAAGGGCGGGAGGGCCTAGTACGCAGTATTTT. The chain carries TRBV10-3 and TRBJ2-3; TRBD2 agrees at 9 bases. The CDR3 spans 15 residues. CDR1 and CDR2 from the germline V gene are ENHRY and SYGVKD. Losses at the gene ends were 3 bases for V and 8 bases for J; bases not matched to a gene: 9.

The chain joins TRBV15 to TRBJ2-4, with 9 bases matching TRBD1. Germline lookup yields CDR1 LNHNV and CDR2 YYDKDF (reference sequence). The length of the CDR3 is 17 residues. V was pared by 1 base and J by 8 bases, with 12 bases of the junction left unmatched. For the CDR3, the DNA is TGTGCCACCAGCAGAGTGGCATCGGGACAGGGAAACCACATTCAGTACTTC. Its translation: CATSRVASGQGNHIQYF.

The chain recombines TRBV2 with TRBJ2-3, with 8 bases identical to TRBD2. The CDR3 loop spans 13 amino acids. Germline CDR1 is SNHLY and CDR2 is FYNNEI. Germline trimming cut 8 bases from V and 6 bases from J; bases unmatched to any gene: 7. The CDR3 reads CASVAGSADTQYF. CDR3 bases: TGTGCCAGCGTAGCGGGGTCGGCGGATACGCAGTATTTT.